This T cell receptor beta chain was documented in a study of T cells in Graves' hyperthyroidism and ophthalmopathy. Study-wide points: The majority of expanded thyroid clonotypes above 0.001 also appeared in blood. Median prediction lead before ophthalmopathy onset was 6.5 to 7 months with the model.

CDR3 length: 13 amino acids. Germline trimming cut 3 bases from V and 4 bases from J; bases unmatched to any gene: 5. CDR1 is DFQATT and CDR2 is SNEGSKA in the germline V gene (reference sequence). The source material, RNA transcripts, was used to amplify TCR beta CDR3 regions. The study used the HTBI primer set for a first-round RT-PCR of the TCR CDR3. In TCRdb, the multiplex PCR reads were re-called with MiXCR into one record per CDR3 protein. Of some 720,000 distinct CDR3 sequences listed, about 16% are singletons. This clonotype was observed a few times. What it recognizes is unknown. This sample holds PBMCs from 10 ml fresh peripheral blood.

Sequenced: blood. The chain joins TRBV20-1 to TRBJ1-1; TRBD1 matches at 7 bases. This TCR derives from a man aged 18-30 years with Graves' hyperthyroidism. This CDR3 reads CSASEGARTEAFF. The CDR3 DNA reads as TGCAGTGCTAGTGAGGGGGCGCGCACTGAAGCTTTCTTT.